A single sample is the source of the 28 T cell receptor beta chains below, sequenced in a study of cytomegalovirus exposure and HLA in healthy donors. PCR used 60 Vbeta primers and 13 Jbeta primers. Profiled with immunoSEQ multiplex PCR; TCRdb holds only in-frame clones, not every one. The sample holds roughly 180,000 clones, 70% to 90% seen once. Sequenced input: PBMCs. All receptors derive from a girl aged 10 to 17 in good health and CMV-seropositive.

The V call is TRBV7-3, the J call TRBJ1-1, with D unresolved. Germline CDR1 reads SGHTA; CDR2 reads FQGTGA. Trimming stripped 2 bases from V and 2 bases from J, with 6 bases between. This CDR3 comprises 13 residues. CDR3 sequence: CASSLEGNTEAFF. For the CDR3, the DNA is TGTGCCAGCAGCTTAGAGGGAAACACTGAAGCTTTCTTT.

The chain recombines TRBV5-6 with TRBJ1-2; no reliable D call. Trimming removed 1 base at V and 7 bases at J, with 11 bases between. CDR1 and CDR2 from the germline V gene are SGHDT and YYEEEE. This CDR3 contains 13 residues. The CDR3 is CASSLIATGGYTF. CDR3 bases: TGTGCCAGCAGCTTGATAGCGACGGGTGGCTACACCTTC.

The chain couples TRBV6-5 to TRBJ1-1; D uncertain. The germline V and J ends were trimmed by 6 bases and 8 bases, with 10 bases remaining between them. This CDR3 region has 11 residues. Germline loops: CDR1 MNHEY, CDR2 SVGAGI. CDR3 protein: CASSRGGEAFF. CDR3 sequence (DNA): TGTGCCAGCAGCCGGGGAGGGGAAGCTTTCTTT.

The chain joins TRBV5-4 to TRBJ1-4, with D perhaps matching TRBD1 (5 bases). This CDR3 contains 15 residues. Germline V gene lookup returns CDR1 SGHNT and CDR2 YYREEE (reference sequence). V lost 6 bases and J 6 bases, leaving 18 bases between the germline ends. The CDR3 DNA reads as TGTGCCAGCACCAACCTGGGGGAGGAGGATGAAAAACTGTTTTTT. This sequence encodes CASTNLGEEDEKLFF.

The J gene is TRBJ2-5, the V gene TRBV9, with 8 bases identical to TRBD1. Matching the DNA end better, TRBJ2-7 makes the J call doubtful. Per the germline V gene, CDR1 is SGDLS and CDR2 is YYNGEE. The CDR3 contains 16 residues. CDR3 DNA: TGTGCCAGCAGCGACTCTGACGCCGGACAGGGCCGCGAGCAGTACTTC. Translated, it gives CASSDSDAGQGREQYF.

The V gene is TRBV11-2, the J gene TRBJ1-2; no clear D gene. CDR1 is SGHAT and CDR2 is FQNNGV in the germline V gene. The CDR3 consists of 14 residues. The V gene lost 0 bases and the J gene lost 8 bases, with 13 bases spanning the gap. The CDR3 DNA follows: TGTGCCAGCAGCTTAGAGGTGGGGAGGTACGGCTACACCTTC. Translating gives CASSLEVGRYGYTF.

The chain links TRBV6-6 to TRBJ2-3; TRBD2 is a possible D gene (7 bases). Germline V CDR1 and CDR2: MNHNY, SVGAGI (reference sequence). The V gene lost 3 bases and the J gene lost 6 bases, with 13 bases spanning the gap. The length of the CDR3 is 14 residues. CDR3 sequence: CASSYGGGLDTQYF. CDR3 in DNA: TGTGCCAGCAGTTATGGGGGGGGGCTGGATACGCAGTATTTT.

V is TRBV6-5 and J is TRBJ2-5; a weak D match, TRBD1 (6 bases). This CDR3 region has 14 residues. Trimming pared 6 bases from V and 5 bases from J, leaving 16 bases between. Germline CDR1 and CDR2: MNHEY and SVGAGI. CDR3 DNA: TGTGCCAGCAGCGCCCTACAGGGCCGGGAGACCCAGTACTTC. Translation gives CASSALQGRETQYF.

V is TRBV4-2 and J is TRBJ2-7; D remains ambiguous. This CDR3 is 13 amino acids long. Looked up from germline, CDR1 is LGHNA and CDR2 is YNFKEQ. Between the trimmed V and J ends, which lost 0 bases and 5 bases, there was a span of 8 bases. The CDR3 nucleotides are TGTGCCAGCAGCCAAGATGGGCTCAACGAGCAGTACTTC. Protein: CASSQDGLNEQYF.

The V call is TRBV10-2, the J call TRBJ2-5; possible D gene TRBD2, 6 bases. The V end was cut by 7 bases, the J end by 5 bases, with 17 bases between. CDR1 and CDR2 from the germline V gene are WSHSY and SAAADI. CDR3 length equals 14 residues. The DNA of the CDR3 is TGCGCCAGCAAAATTAGGGGCAGCGGGGAGACCCAGTACTTC. It yields the protein CASKIRGSGETQYF.

The rearrangement uses TRBV2 and TRBJ2-1; 8 nucleotides match TRBD2. With V trimmed by 0 bases and J by 3 bases, 4 bases remained unmatched. CDR1 and CDR2 from the germline V gene are SNHLY and FYNNEI. The CDR3 spans 16 residues. DNA for the CDR3: TGTGCCAGCAGTGAAGCGCGGGCGGGGGGCTACAATGAGCAGTTCTTC. Its translation is CASSEARAGGYNEQFF.

The J gene is TRBJ2-3, the V gene TRBV6-5; TRBD2 matches at 9 bases. The germline gives CDR1 MNHEY, CDR2 SVGAGI. CDR3 length equals 16 residues. The ends lost 2 bases at V and 4 bases at J; junction bases unmatched: 7. The CDR3 reads CASSYIGGGGSDTQYF. The CDR3 nucleotides read TGTGCCAGCAGTTACATCGGCGGGGGGGGCTCAGATACGCAGTATTTT.

This clone appeared a single time. The rearrangement uses TRBV6-6 and TRBJ1-2; D call uncertain. Trimming shortened V by 2 bases and J by 5 bases, and 9 bases separated the two germline ends. The CDR3 has 13 amino acids. Looked up from germline, CDR1 is MNHNY and CDR2 is SVGAGI (reference sequence). The CDR3 sequence is CASSYGTEYGYTF. The CDR3 DNA reads as TGTGCCAGCAGTTACGGAACGGAGTATGGCTACACCTTC.

This clone showed up just once. The chain recombines TRBV29-1 with TRBJ1-2, with D unresolved. The germline V gene has CDR1 SQVTM and CDR2 ANQGSEA. CDR3 length: 11 amino acids. The V and J ends lost 2 bases and 10 bases respectively, with 11 bases between them. The CDR3 DNA is TGCAGCGTTGAACGTGACGCGGCCTACACCTTC. Protein: CSVERDAAYTF.

V gene TRBV5-1 combines with J gene TRBJ1-1; D is uncertain. The ends were cut back, 3 bases at V and 2 bases at J, with 14 bases in the middle. Looked up from germline, CDR1 is SGHRS and CDR2 is YFSETQ. CDR3 length: 15 residues. CDR3 amino acids: CASSWLGRDNTEAFF. CDR3 DNA sequence: TGCGCCAGCAGCTGGCTCGGACGGGATAACACTGAAGCTTTCTTT.

The chain combines TRBV6-5 with TRBJ2-1, with 8 bases lining up with TRBD1. The V gene's germline CDR1 is MNHEY and CDR2 SVGAGI. CDR3 size: 16 residues. Trimming removed 0 bases from V and 0 bases from J; junction bases left unmatched: 1. CDR3 in amino acids: CASSYSDRGSYNEQFF. CDR3 sequence (DNA): TGTGCCAGCAGTTACTCCGACAGGGGCTCCTACAATGAGCAGTTCTTC.

The DNA for the CDR3 is TGTGCCAGCAGTGTAGGGGGGGGGTCCTACAATGAGCAGTTCTTC. Its protein product is CASSVGGGSYNEQFF. The V gene is TRBV6-5, the J gene TRBJ2-1; a possible D gene is TRBD2 (7 bases). From germline, CDR1 is MNHEY and CDR2 SVGAGI. The CDR3 loop spans 15 amino acids. V shed 5 bases and J shed 1 base, with 12 bases lying between them.

The CDR3 region is CASSLTSGGAYEQFF. For the CDR3, the DNA is TGCGCCAGCAGCCTGACTAGCGGGGGGGCCTATGAGCAGTTCTTC. The chain uses TRBV4-1 and TRBJ2-1, with 14 bases aligning to TRBD2. Germline V gene sequence: CDR1 MGHRA, CDR2 YSYEKL. V trimming: 4 bases; J trimming: 8 bases; junction bases outside the gene matches: 4. This CDR3 is 15 amino acids long.

The V gene is TRBV5-6, the J gene TRBJ2-3; D is ambiguous. The germline CDR1 and CDR2 sequences are SGHDT and YYEEEE. Trimming pared 5 bases from V and 2 bases from J, leaving 12 bases between. The CDR3 is 14 amino acids. This CDR3 is CASSPVLSTDTQYF. The DNA for the CDR3 is TGTGCCAGCAGTCCGGTCCTCTCCACAGATACGCAGTATTTT.

The V and J genes are TRBV6-4 and TRBJ2-1; 7 bases agree with TRBD1. The ends lost 5 bases at V and 5 bases at J; junction bases unmatched: 3. The CDR3 has 13 amino acids. Germline-derived CDR1 and CDR2 are MRHNA and SNTAGT. In DNA form, the CDR3 reads TGTGCCAGCAGTACCGGACAGGACAATGAGCAGTTCTTC. It is translated as CASSTGQDNEQFF.

The rearrangement uses TRBV5-1 and TRBJ1-2; 11 bases line up with TRBD1. The V gene end was trimmed by 0 bases and the J gene end by 8 bases; junction bases not matched to a gene: 6. Germline loops: CDR1 SGHRS, CDR2 YFSETQ. This CDR3 region has 15 residues. Here the CDR3 DNA reads TGCGCCAGCAGCTTGGGGACAGGGGGCCTCCGGGGCTACACCTTC. It is translated as CASSLGTGGLRGYTF.

This CDR3 reads CASSPRTHPGTEAFF. The CDR3 DNA reads TGTGCCAGCAGTCCGCGGACACATCCAGGCACTGAAGCTTTCTTT. The rearrangement uses TRBV6-1 and TRBJ1-1; D is possibly TRBD1 (5 bases). Trimming left V 5 bases short and J 4 bases short, with 17 bases between. This CDR3 spans 15 amino acids. Germline V lookup: CDR1 MNHNS, CDR2 SASEGT.

The chain couples TRBV19 to TRBJ1-3; 8 nucleotides line up with TRBD1. CDR1 and CDR2 (germline): LNHDA, SQIVND (reference sequence). This CDR3 has 15 residues. V dropped 5 bases and J dropped 0; count of bases not matched to a gene: 3. The CDR3 here is CASSFDRGSGNTIYF. The CDR3 DNA follows: TGTGCCAGTAGTTTCGACAGGGGCTCTGGAAACACCATATATTTT.

CDR3 in DNA: TGTGCCACCAGCGCCCGGGACAGGAGGTTCTCTGGAAACACCATATATTTT. This encodes CATSARDRRFSGNTIYF. The V gene is TRBV15, the J gene TRBJ1-3; 8 positions agree with TRBD1. The V and J ends lost 5 bases and 0 bases, in that order; junction bases with no gene match: 9. From germline, CDR1 is LNHNV and CDR2 YYDKDF (reference sequence). The CDR3 length is 17 residues.

This clone has a single count. The chain has TRBV4-1 and TRBJ2-7, with 14 bases matching TRBD2. The V gene end was trimmed by 4 bases and the J gene end by 0 bases; junction bases not matched to a gene: 8. In germline, CDR1 is MGHRA, CDR2 YSYEKL. The length of the CDR3 is 18 residues. The CDR3 is CASSLGTSGGRSSYEQYF. The CDR3 coding sequence is TGCGCCAGCAGCCTCGGGACTAGCGGGGGCCGTAGCTCCTACGAGCAGTACTTC.

The chain is built from TRBV9 and TRBJ2-7, with unresolved D. V lost 6 bases to trimming and J lost 4 bases, with 20 bases between them. The CDR3 length is 15 residues. The germline gives CDR1 SGDLS, CDR2 YYNGEE. The CDR3 spells CASTRSAQPYYEQYF. The CDR3 DNA reads as TGTGCCAGCACGAGATCGGCACAGCCTTATTACGAGCAGTACTTC.

This sequence joins TRBV9 and TRBJ2-3, with 14 nucleotides matching TRBD2. CDR1 and CDR2 from the germline V gene are SGDLS and YYNGEE. CDR3 length: 18 amino acids. The V and J ends lost 5 bases and 4 bases, in that order; junction bases with no gene match: 12. In nucleotides, the CDR3 is TGTGCCAGCAGTGAGACTAGCGGGGGGGCCCATATACCAGATACGCAGTATTTT. Translating gives CASSETSGGAHIPDTQYF.

The rearrangement links TRBV5-4 to TRBJ2-2; D is possibly TRBD1 (5 bases). The germline V gene encodes CDR1 SGHNT and CDR2 YYREEE (reference sequence). This CDR3 is built from 15 residues. V lost 4 bases and J lost 0, with 10 bases in between. This CDR3 reads CASSPQGSNTGELFF. The CDR3 region has the DNA TGTGCCAGCAGCCCCCAGGGTTCGAACACCGGGGAGCTGTTTTTT.